This T cell receptor beta chain was profiled in a study of blood T cell repertoires in COVID-19. Whole-study context: The analysed material was cDNA or gDNA that came from T cells, B-cell-depleted T cells, or PBMCs.

In the study's own analysis: Quantification of nucleated cells was approximated via reference gene primer amplification. Only in-frame clones appear in the TCRdb table, and some are missing; sequencing was by immunoSEQ multiplex PCR. The V and J calls and the clone size are those of that table, but D and trimming were determined from the DNA. The sample has 150,000 to 200,000 clones; over 75% are singletons. Germline CDR1 is SGDLS and CDR2 is YYNGEE. The V segment lost 0 bases and the J segment 0 bases; nucleotides outside the gene matches: 10. CDR3 size: 18 residues. The specimen was peripheral blood. The receptor comes from a man aged 55 to 70 with acute or convalescent COVID-19. The rearrangement uses TRBV9 and TRBJ2-3; 7 nucleotides match TRBD2. CDR3 region: CASSVVGGLGGSTDTQYF. Here the CDR3 DNA reads TGTGCCAGCAGCGTAGTTGGTGGTCTGGGAGGGAGCACAGATACGCAGTATTTT.